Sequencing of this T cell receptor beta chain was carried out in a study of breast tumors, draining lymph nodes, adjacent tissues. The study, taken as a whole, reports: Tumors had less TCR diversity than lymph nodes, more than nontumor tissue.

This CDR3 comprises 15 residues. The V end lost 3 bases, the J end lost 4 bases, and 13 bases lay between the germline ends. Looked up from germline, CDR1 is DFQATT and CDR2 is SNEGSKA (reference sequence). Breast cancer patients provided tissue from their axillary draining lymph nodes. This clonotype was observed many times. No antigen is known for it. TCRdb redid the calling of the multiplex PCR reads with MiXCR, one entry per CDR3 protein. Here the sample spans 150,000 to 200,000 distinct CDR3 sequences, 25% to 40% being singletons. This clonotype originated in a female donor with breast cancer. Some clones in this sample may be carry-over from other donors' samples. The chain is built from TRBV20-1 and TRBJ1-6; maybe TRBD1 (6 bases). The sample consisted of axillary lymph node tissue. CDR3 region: CSARPDSNYNSPLHF. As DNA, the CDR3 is TGCAGTGCTAGGCCGGACAGCAATTATAATTCACCCCTCCACTTT.